The rows below give T cell receptor beta chains drawn from one sample of a study of shared clonotypes between healthy human individuals. TCRdb keeps only in-frame clones here, not all; method: immunoSEQ multiplex PCR. The sample carries about 1.9 million clones, 85% to 95% recorded once. The specimen sequenced was naive CD8+ T cells from PBMCs. The receptors derive from a man younger than 30 in good health. Some clones in this sample may be carry-over from other donors' samples. CDR3s include the opening cysteine and the closing phenylalanine or tryptophan. Fields, in order: V gene, D gene, J gene, clone size, CDR3 DNA, CDR3 protein. D genes are given only for firm matches. Size is stated for part of the rows, as once, few or many counts, or as a class when the clone is expanded.

TRBV27,TRBD2,TRBJ2-7,-,TGTGCCAGCAGTAAAGGACTAGGCTACGAGCAGTACTTC,CASSKGLGYEQYF
TRBV7-9,TRBD1,TRBJ2-5,-,TGTGCCAGCAGCTCAACAAGACAGGGCAGAGGGGAGACCCAGTACTTC,CASSSTRQGRGETQYF
TRBV6-1,TRBD1,TRBJ1-2,once,TGTGCCAGCACAGGGGGCGCCCCCTATGGCTACACCTTC,CASTGGAPYGYTF
TRBV5-1,TRBD1,TRBJ1-2,-,TGCGCCAGCAGCTTGGATGCAGGGGGCGTCCACTATGGCTACACCTTC,CASSLDAGGVHYGYTF
TRBV6-5,TRBD2,TRBJ2-7,-,TGTGCCAGCAGGCAGAAGCGGGAGAGCTCCTACGAGCAGTACTTC,CASRQKRESSYEQYF
TRBV7-9,-,TRBJ2-7,-,TGTGCCAGCAGCTTAACGACGGGGGTCTCCTACGAGCAGTACTTC,CASSLTTGVSYEQYF
TRBV10-3,TRBD2,TRBJ2-5,-,TGTGCCATCAGTGGACTAGCGGGAGGGGAAGAGACCCAGTACTTC,CAISGLAGGEETQYF
TRBV7-9,TRBD2,TRBJ2-1,-,TGTGCCAGCCTAGGGAGCGGGAGTCCCTACAATGAGCAGTTCTTC,CASLGSGSPYNEQFF
TRBV25-1,-,TRBJ1-2,-,TGTGCCAGCAGTGAATCGGAGGGGAGGAACGGCTACACCTTC,CASSESEGRNGYTF
TRBV27,TRBD2,TRBJ2-7,-,TGTGCCAGCAGCGCGGGGGACTCCTACGAGCAGTACTTC,CASSAGDSYEQYF
TRBV5-1,-,TRBJ1-2,-,TGCGCCAGCAGCCCGGAGAGACCTTCGGAGGGTCATGGCTACACCTTC,CASSPERPSEGHGYTF
TRBV7-9,TRBD2,TRBJ2-1,-,TGTGCCAGCAGGCAGAGGACTAGCGGGGACAAAGGGCAGTTCTTC,CASRQRTSGDKGQFF
TRBV6-1,TRBD2,TRBJ2-4,-,TGTGCCAGCAGTGAAGCTAGCGGGGGTGGAAACATTCAGTACTTC,CASSEASGGGNIQYF
TRBV28,-,TRBJ2-7,-,TGTGCCAGCAGCCTGGGACTGCGCAGCTACGAGCAGTACTTC,CASSLGLRSYEQYF
TRBV7-8,-,TRBJ2-1,-,TGTGCCAGCAGCTTAGCCCGGCCTTGGCAGGGGACCCACAATGAGCAGTTCTTC,CASSLARPWQGTHNEQFF
TRBV6-1,-,TRBJ2-3,-,TGTGCCAGCAGTGAATTGGTACAGGGAAGCACAGATACGCAGTATTTT,CASSELVQGSTDTQYF
TRBV15,-,TRBJ2-7,-,TGTGCCACCAGCAGAGCCCCCCTCGGTGGGGGCGAGCAGTACTTC,CATSRAPLGGGEQYF
TRBV6-1,TRBD2,TRBJ2-1,-,TGTGCCAGCAGTGATGCTAGCGGGTCCTACATTAGCTCCTACAATGAGCAGTTCTTC,CASSDASGSYISSYNEQFF
TRBV6-5,-,TRBJ1-3,-,TGTGCCAGCAGTTACTCCCGGGTTCCCTCTGGAAACACCATATATTTT,CASSYSRVPSGNTIYF
TRBV7-9,-,TRBJ1-2,-,TGTGCCAGCAGTTTACAGGGAATCAGCTATGGCTACACCTTC,CASSLQGISYGYTF
TRBV5-4,TRBD2,TRBJ2-1,-,TGTGCCAGCAGCTTCCTGCGGGAGCAGGTCAATGAGCAGTTCTTC,CASSFLREQVNEQFF
TRBV9,-,TRBJ1-2,-,TGTGCCAGCAGCGGACTGAGGACGGAAAACTATGGCTACACCTTC,CASSGLRTENYGYTF
TRBV10-1,-,TRBJ1-1,-,TGCGCCAGCAGTGAGGACTCCGGCACTGAAGCTTTCTTT,CASSEDSGTEAFF
TRBV4-1,-,TRBJ2-7,-,TGCGCCAGCAGCCAAGATTCCGCGGCGGGCTACGAGCAGTACTTC,CASSQDSAAGYEQYF
TRBV2,TRBD2,TRBJ2-2,-,TGTGCCAGCACCCCGGGACTAGCGGCGAACACCGGGGAGCTGTTTTTT,CASTPGLAANTGELFF
TRBV29-1,-,TRBJ2-7,-,TGCAGCGTTGAAGATTGGGGAATCGGCCACGAGCAGTACTTC,CSVEDWGIGHEQYF
TRBV4-1,-,TRBJ2-3,-,TGCGCCAGCAGCCAAGAGCGGCGGACAGATACGCAGTATTTT,CASSQERRTDTQYF
TRBV6-1,-,TRBJ1-1,-,TGTGCCAGCAGTGAAGCAAGAGGAAGCACTGAAGCTTTCTTT,CASSEARGSTEAFF
TRBV7-9,-,TRBJ2-6,-,TGTGCCAGCAGCGCGAGGGGGAACTCTGGGGCCAACGTCCTGACTTTC,CASSARGNSGANVLTF
TRBV7-9,TRBD2,TRBJ2-5,-,TGTGCCAGCAGCCCATACCGCGGGACTAGCGTTGAAGAGACCCAGTACTTC,CASSPYRGTSVEETQYF
TRBV7-9,-,TRBJ2-4,-,TGTGCCAGCAGCCCCTCAAACATTCAGTACTTC,CASSPSNIQYF
TRBV29-1,-,TRBJ2-5,-,TGCAGCGCCCGGGACCGAGGGTACCAAGAGACCCAGTACTTC,CSARDRGYQETQYF
TRBV29-1,-,TRBJ2-1,-,TGCAGCGTTGTTTCTGCGGGTGAGCAGTTCTTC,CSVVSAGEQFF
TRBV30,-,TRBJ2-1,-,TGTGCCTGGAGTGCTCGGCGGGGGCCTCTCTACAATGAGCAGTTCTTC,CAWSARRGPLYNEQFF
TRBV11-2,-,TRBJ2-5,-,TGTGCCAGCAGCTTAGCTTGGAGTAGGAACCAAGAGACCCAGTACTTC,CASSLAWSRNQETQYF
TRBV6-5,-,TRBJ2-1,-,TGTGCCAGCAGTTACGGGACACCCTACAATGAGCAGTTCTTC,CASSYGTPYNEQFF
TRBV29-1,TRBD2,TRBJ2-1,-,TGCAGCGTTATAGCGGGAGGGCCAAGCAATGAGCAGTTCTTC,CSVIAGGPSNEQFF